The T cell receptor beta chain under discussion was sequenced for a study of shared clonotypes between healthy human individuals (dated by TCRdb to 2020 to 2022). With respect to the entire study: The cohort included a few men and a couple of women between 18 and 49 years of age. Each donor's leukapheresis produced roughly between roughly 0.85 and 9.5 billion PBMCs. For each donor, CD4 naive and CD4 memory were each given three plates, CD8 naive was given two plates, and CD8 memory was given one plate. To estimate repertoire size and how much clonotype sharing occurs between individuals, the study deeply sequenced the blood TCR repertoires of five or six healthy adults. Different laboratories and diverse techniques were used to prepare libraries and sequence TCR repertoires, to increase sequencing depth and limit assay-specific biases.

The full study reports these points: Sharing across a handful of donors was observed for around 5% of naive CD4, less than 4% of naive CD8, 2% to 2.5% of memory CD4, and around 0.4% of memory CD8 clonotypes. Because the study included a small number of donors, the genetic and exposure-history diversity represented was limited. Sampling was limited to blood, and TCR repertoires in tissue likely differ from TCR repertoires in blood. Compared with non-shared clonotypes, clonotypes shared by all four sorted-subset donors had higher generation probabilities. Estimated clonotype richness was generally larger for naive than for memory subsets. Pairwise subsampling indicated that sequencing depth was expected to affect the degree of clonotype sharing among donors. Even with the large sequencing depth, rarefaction of the sorted-subset datasets indicated that sequencing was incomplete.

Of note for this clone: Its antigen has not been determined. Within one base of it there is no much larger clone, and no base qualities were kept.

Healthy HIV-negative adults with no recently reported acute infections or vaccinations were included as donors. Only Caucasian adults living in Nashville, Tennessee, USA were represented among the donors. Magnetic negative selection was used to enrich CD4+ T cells, after which naive cells were positively selected on CD45RA and the negative fraction became the memory subset. After blood collection by leukapheresis, PBMCs were isolated using Ficoll-Histopaque density gradient centrifugation and then cryopreserved in the vapor phase of liquid nitrogen. Analytical flow cytometry was used to check the purity and quantity of each magnetically sorted T cell population. Each sorted fraction had its genomic DNA isolated and then quantified by UV absorbance on a Nanodrop 2000c. From cysteine to phenylalanine, the CDR3 is 17 amino acids long. Only CDR3 DNA is held: 51 bases, read in frame from base 1. TCR CDR3 regions were amplified from genomic DNA by multiplex PCR using the deep immunoSEQ assay. Extracted genomic DNA from each cell subset was distributed evenly across all wells of several immunoSEQ 96-well plates, and each plate was treated as a replicate. For sorted subsets, 200 ng of genomic DNA, equivalent to roughly 30,000 T cell genomes, went into each replicate PCR. Purified libraries were measured with a Qubit 3.0 fluorometer, size-checked on a Bioanalyzer 2100, and measured again with the KAPA Library Quantification kit. A separate single-read 150-cycle Illumina NextSeq 550 flow cell was used to sequence each immunoSEQ 96-well plate. Per the source publication's procedure: Because the immunoSEQ output held only junctional sequences and lacked quality scores, the filtering could not match the filtering applied to full-length reads. Sequences were annotated with PyIR, a Python wrapper for IgBLAST v1.9, and V/J genes and CDR3 were assigned using IMGT germline references. Reads with weak V/J assignments (E-value above 1e-6), missing CDR3, stop codons, out-of-frame junctions, or ambiguous translated residues were removed. V3J clonotypes were defined as sequences sharing the same inferred V gene, J gene, and CDR3 amino acid sequence. Percentage overlap between repertoires was calculated by dividing the number of shared unique clonotypes by the size of the smaller repertoire. Repertoire richness was assessed with RTK rarefaction, the Chao1 estimator, and Recon v2.1 estimates of unobserved clonotypes. Generation probabilities for all TCRbeta clonotypes obtained by the gDNA method from a handful of donors were computed using OLGA. The table comes from immuneACCESS by way of TCRdb, which keeps in-frame sequences with V and J called. Part of the clones is missing from these tables; in studies checked, under half for an unresolved V gene and the rest for unknown reasons. V, J and clone size derive from that table, while D and trimming were established from the DNA sequence. Recorded for this sample are hundreds of thousands of clones; approximately 73% of them occurred a single time. The ten largest clones capture around 2% of the sample.

The receptor was derived from a woman aged 25 to 45 in good health. The source material was memory CD4+ T cells sorted from blood. The sample's cell subset or site label, decoded: CD45RA-negative fraction. The chain is made from TRBV21-1 and TRBJ2-7; the D segment call TRBD2 is taken from the table without a DNA check. TRBV21-1 is flagged as a pseudogene. The DNA sequence is TGTGCCAGCCGGGGCAGCCCCATAGCGGGAGTGTCCTACGAGCAGTACTTC. Its translation reads: CASRGSPIAGVSYEQYF.